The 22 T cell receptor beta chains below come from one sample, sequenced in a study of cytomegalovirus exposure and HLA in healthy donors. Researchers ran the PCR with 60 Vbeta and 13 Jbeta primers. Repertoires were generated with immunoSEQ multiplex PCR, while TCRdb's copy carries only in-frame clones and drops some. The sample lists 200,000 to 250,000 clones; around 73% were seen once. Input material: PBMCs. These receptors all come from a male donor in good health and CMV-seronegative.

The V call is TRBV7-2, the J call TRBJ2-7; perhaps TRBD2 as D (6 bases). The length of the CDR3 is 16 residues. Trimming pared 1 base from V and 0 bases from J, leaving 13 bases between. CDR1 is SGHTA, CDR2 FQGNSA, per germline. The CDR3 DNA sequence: TGTGCCAGCAGCTTAGGAGGCGGCGGGAACTCCTACGAGCAGTACTTC. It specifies CASSLGGGGNSYEQYF.

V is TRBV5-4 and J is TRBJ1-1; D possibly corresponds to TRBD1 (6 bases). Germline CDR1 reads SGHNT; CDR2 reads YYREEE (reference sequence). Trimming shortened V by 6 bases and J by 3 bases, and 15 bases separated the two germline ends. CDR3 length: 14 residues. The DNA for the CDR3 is TGTGCCAGCATTAAACAGGGTTGGGACACTGAAGCTTTCTTT. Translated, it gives CASIKQGWDTEAFF. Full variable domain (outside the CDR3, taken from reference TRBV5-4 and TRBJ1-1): ETGVTQSPTHLIKTRGQQVTLRCSSQSGHNTVSWYQQALGQGPQFIFQYYREEENGRGNFPPRFSGLQFPNYSSELNVNALELDDSALYLCASIKQGWDTEAFFGQGTRLTVV.

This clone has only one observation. In nucleotides, the CDR3 is TGTGCCAGCAGTTTTGGGCCTAGCTTAGATACGCAGTATTTT. This sequence encodes CASSFGPSLDTQYF. The rearrangement joins TRBV28 to TRBJ2-3; TRBD2 might be the D (5 bases). The V end was cut by 3 bases, the J end by 5 bases, with 12 bases between. The CDR3 runs to 14 residues. Germline-derived CDR1 and CDR2 are MDHEN and SYDVKM. Variable domain in full (rest from reference TRBV28 and TRBJ2-3): DVKVTQSSRYLVKRTGEKVFLECVQDMDHENMFWYRQDPGLGLRLIYFSYDVKMKEKGDIPEGYSVSREKKERFSLILESASTNQTSMYLCASSFGPSLDTQYFGPGTRLTVL.

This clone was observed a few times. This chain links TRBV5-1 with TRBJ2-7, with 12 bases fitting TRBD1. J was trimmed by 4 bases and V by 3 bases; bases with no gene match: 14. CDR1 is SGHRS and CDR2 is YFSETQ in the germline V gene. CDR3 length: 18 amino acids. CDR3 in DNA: TGCGCCAGCAGCTCTGCTCCGGGACAGGGGGCTTTCGAGTACGAGCAGTACTTC. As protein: CASSSAPGQGAFEYEQYF. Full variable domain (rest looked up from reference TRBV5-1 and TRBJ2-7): KAGVTQTPRYLIKTRGQQVTLSCSPISGHRSVSWYQQTPGQGLQFLFEYFSETQRNKGNFPGRFSGRQFSNSRSEMNVSTLELGDSALYLCASSSAPGQGAFEYEQYFGPGTRLTVT.

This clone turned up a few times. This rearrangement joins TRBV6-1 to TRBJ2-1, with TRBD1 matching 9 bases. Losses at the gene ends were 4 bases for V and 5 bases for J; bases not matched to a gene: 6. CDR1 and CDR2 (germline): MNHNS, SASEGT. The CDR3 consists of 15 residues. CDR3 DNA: TGTGCCAGCAGTGGACCACAGGGGGCGGACAATGAGCAGTTCTTC. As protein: CASSGPQGADNEQFF.

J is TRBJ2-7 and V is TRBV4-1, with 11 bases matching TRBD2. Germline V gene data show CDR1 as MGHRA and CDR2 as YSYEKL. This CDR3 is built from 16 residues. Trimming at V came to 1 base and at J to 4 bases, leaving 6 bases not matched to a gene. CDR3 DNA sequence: TGCGCCAGCAGCCAAGCACTAGCGGGAGCATTGTACGAGCAGTACTTC. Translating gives CASSQALAGALYEQYF.

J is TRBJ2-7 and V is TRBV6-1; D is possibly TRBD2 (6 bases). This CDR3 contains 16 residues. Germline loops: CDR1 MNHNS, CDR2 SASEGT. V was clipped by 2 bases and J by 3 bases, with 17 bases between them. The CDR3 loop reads CASSEPPQAGLYEQYF. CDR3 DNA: TGTGCCAGCAGTGAACCCCCCCAGGCGGGACTCTACGAGCAGTACTTC.

The CDR3 sequence is CASRRFLRGGTGYGYTF. The DNA of the CDR3 is TGTGCCAGCAGGCGTTTCCTCAGGGGAGGGACTGGCTATGGCTACACCTTC. J is TRBJ1-2 and V is TRBV5-4, with D possibly being TRBD1 (6 bases). With 5 bases removed from V and 4 bases from J, the gap between germline ends came to 24 bases. Germline assignment: CDR1 SGHNT and CDR2 YYREEE (reference sequence). The CDR3 is 17 residues long.

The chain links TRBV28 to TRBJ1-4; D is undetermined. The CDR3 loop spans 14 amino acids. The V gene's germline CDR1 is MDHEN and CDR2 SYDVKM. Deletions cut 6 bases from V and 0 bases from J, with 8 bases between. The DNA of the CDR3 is TGTGCCAGCAGCCTCAGGACAACTAATGAAAAACTGTTTTTT. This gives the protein CASSLRTTNEKLFF.

The CDR3 sequence is CASKGTARSGEQYF. The CDR3 DNA reads as TGTGCCAGCAAAGGGACAGCTCGCTCGGGTGAGCAGTACTTC. This sequence joins TRBV6-1 and TRBJ2-5; 7 nucleotides line up with TRBD1. Trimming cost V 7 bases and J 11 bases; bases outside gene matches: 16. The CDR3 loop spans 14 amino acids. CDR1 MNHNS and CDR2 SASEGT come from the germline V gene.

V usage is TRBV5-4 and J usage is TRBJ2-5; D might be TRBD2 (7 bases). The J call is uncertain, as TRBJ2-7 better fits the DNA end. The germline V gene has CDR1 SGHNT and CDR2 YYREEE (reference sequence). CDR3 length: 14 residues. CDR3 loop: CASSGGLAAYEQYF. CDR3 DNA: TGTGCCAGCAGCGGGGGGCTAGCGGCCTACGAGCAGTACTTC.

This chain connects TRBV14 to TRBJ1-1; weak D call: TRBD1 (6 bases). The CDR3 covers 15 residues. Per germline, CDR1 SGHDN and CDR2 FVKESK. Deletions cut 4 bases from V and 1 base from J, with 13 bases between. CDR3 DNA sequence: TGTGCCAGCAGCCGTCAGGGGTCTCAGAACACTGAAGCTTTCTTT. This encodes CASSRQGSQNTEAFF.

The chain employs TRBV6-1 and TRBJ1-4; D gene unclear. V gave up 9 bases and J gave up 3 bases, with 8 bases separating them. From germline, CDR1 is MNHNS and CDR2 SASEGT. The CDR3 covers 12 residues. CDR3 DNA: TGTGCCAGTGGGCTACCTAATGAAAAACTGTTTTTT. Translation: CASGLPNEKLFF.

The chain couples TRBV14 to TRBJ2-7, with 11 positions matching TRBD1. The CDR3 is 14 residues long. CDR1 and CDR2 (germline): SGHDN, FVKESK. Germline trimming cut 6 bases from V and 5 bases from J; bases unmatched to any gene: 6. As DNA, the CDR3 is TGTGCCAGCAGACCGGGACAGGGGGTCCACGAGCAGTACTTC. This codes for CASRPGQGVHEQYF. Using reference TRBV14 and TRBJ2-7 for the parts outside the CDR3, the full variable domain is EAGVTQFPSHSVIEKGQTVTLRCDPISGHDNLYWYRRVMGKEIKFLLHFVKESKQDESGMPNNRFLAERTGGTYSTLKVQPAELEDSGVYFCASRPGQGVHEQYFGPGTRLTVT.

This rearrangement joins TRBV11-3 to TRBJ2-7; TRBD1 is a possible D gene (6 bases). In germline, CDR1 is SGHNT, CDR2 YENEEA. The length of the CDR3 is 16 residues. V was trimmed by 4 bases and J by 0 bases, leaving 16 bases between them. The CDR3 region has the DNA TGTGCCAGCAGCTCCCACAGGGATTTAAACTCCTACGAGCAGTACTTC. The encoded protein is CASSSHRDLNSYEQYF. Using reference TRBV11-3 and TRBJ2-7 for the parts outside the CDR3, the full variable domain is EAGVVQSPRYKIIEKKQPVAFWCNPISGHNTLYWYLQNLGQGPELLIRYENEEAVDDSQLPKDRFSAERLKGVDSTLKIQPAELGDSAVYLCASSSHRDLNSYEQYFGPGTRLTVT.

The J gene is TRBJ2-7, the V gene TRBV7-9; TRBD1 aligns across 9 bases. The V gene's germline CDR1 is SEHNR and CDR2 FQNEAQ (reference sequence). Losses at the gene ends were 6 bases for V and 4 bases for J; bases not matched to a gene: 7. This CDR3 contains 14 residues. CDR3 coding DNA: TGTGCCAGCAGACAACAGGGGGCGACGTACGAGCAGTACTTC. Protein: CASRQQGATYEQYF.

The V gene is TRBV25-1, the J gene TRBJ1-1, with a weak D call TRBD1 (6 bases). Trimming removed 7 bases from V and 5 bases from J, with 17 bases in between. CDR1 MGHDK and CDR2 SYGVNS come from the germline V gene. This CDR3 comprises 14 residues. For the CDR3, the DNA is TGTGCCAGCACACGCAGGGGTGGTTTGACTGAAGCTTTCTTT. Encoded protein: CASTRRGGLTEAFF. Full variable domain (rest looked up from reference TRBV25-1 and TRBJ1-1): EADIYQTPRYLVIGTGKKITLECSQTMGHDKMYWYQQDPGMELHLIHYSYGVNSTEKGDLSSESTVSRIRTEHFPLTLESARPSHTSQYLCASTRRGGLTEAFFGQGTRLTVV.

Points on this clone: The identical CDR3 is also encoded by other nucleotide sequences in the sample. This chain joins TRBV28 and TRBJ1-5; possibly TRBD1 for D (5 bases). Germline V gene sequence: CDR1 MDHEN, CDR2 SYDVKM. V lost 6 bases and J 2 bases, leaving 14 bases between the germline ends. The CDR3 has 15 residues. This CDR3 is CASRRGRDGNQPQHF. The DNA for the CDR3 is TGTGCCAGCAGGAGAGGGAGGGACGGCAATCAGCCCCAGCATTTT.

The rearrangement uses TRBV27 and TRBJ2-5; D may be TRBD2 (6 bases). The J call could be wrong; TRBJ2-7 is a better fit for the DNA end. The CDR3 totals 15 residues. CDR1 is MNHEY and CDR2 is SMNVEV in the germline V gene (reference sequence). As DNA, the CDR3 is TGTGCCAGCAGTTTTCTCGCGGGAACCGGATACGAGCAGTACTTC. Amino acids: CASSFLAGTGYEQYF.

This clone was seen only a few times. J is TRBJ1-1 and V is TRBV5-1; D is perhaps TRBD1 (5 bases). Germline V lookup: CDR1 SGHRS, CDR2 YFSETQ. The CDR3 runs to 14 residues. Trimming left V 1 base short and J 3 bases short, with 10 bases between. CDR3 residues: CASSLPLGDTEAFF. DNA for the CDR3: TGCGCCAGCAGCTTGCCCCTAGGGGACACTGAAGCTTTCTTT.

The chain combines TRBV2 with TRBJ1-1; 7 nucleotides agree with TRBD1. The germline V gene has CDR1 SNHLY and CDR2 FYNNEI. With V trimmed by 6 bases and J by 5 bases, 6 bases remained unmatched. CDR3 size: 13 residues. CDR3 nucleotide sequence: TGTGCCAGCAGGGGGGACAGTCGGACTGAAGCTTTCTTT. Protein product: CASRGDSRTEAFF.

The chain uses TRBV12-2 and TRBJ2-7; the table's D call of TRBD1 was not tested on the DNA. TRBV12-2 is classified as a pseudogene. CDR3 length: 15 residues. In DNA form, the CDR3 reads TGTGCAAGTCGCTTAGCACGGCAGGGCGCCTACGAGCAGTACTTC. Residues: CASRLARQGAYEQYF.